This T cell receptor beta chain came from a study of T cell responses to AZD1222 COVID-19 vaccine. Remarks on this clone: Its target is not known.

Whole-study findings and limits: Spike-spanning, vaccine-associated CD4 TCRs were dominant at 160-218 and 743-854. Unmutated variant regions reportedly attract nearly half of all spike-specific TCRs.

Assay used: immunoSEQ multiplex PCR; TCRdb lists only in-frame clones, some missing. The sample carries around 120,000 clones, around 87% recorded once. The V gene lost 4 bases and the J gene lost 6 bases, with 15 bases spanning the gap. Looked up from germline, CDR1 is SQVTM and CDR2 is ANQGSEA. The CDR3 extends over 13 amino acids. This sample comprised peripheral blood, obtained on day 0 of AZD1222 vaccination. This chain uses TRBV29-1 with TRBJ1-2, with D hard to call. The source of this sequence is an adult in good health. The CDR3 DNA reads as TGCAGCGTTGGGGCATCCACGAAAAATGGCTACACCTTC. Translated: CSVGASTKNGYTF.